Described below is a single T cell receptor (beta chain) sequence and its context. The authors drew about 10 milliliters of peripheral blood from each donor. Together with a sample-barcoded 5' primer, a J-beta primer mix was included in a second PCR lasting roughly 6 to 12 cycles. One entry per CDR3 protein, called by TCRdb with MiXCR from the 5' RACE reads. The repertoire holds over 1,300,000 distinct CDR3 sequences, with around 59% as singletons. This sample is part of a study of blood T cells in healthy people across ages. In germline, CDR1 is MGHDK, CDR2 SYGVNS. This CDR3 has 16 residues. V was clipped by 9 bases and J by 8 bases; unmatched bases: 13.

Material for sequencing was blood. This clonotype was sampled from a man aged 18 to 29 in good health. The V gene is TRBV25-1, the J gene TRBJ2-1; 13 bases line up with TRBD2. CDR3 residues: CASSNPTSGRRDEQFF. CDR3 DNA: TGTGCCAGTAGTAACCCGACTAGCGGGAGGAGAGATGAGCAGTTCTTC.